This T cell receptor (beta chain) is from a study of blood T cell repertoires in COVID-19. The CDR3 loop spans 17 amino acids. The V gene's germline CDR1 is MDHEN and CDR2 SYDVKM. Trimming took 5 bases from V and 4 from J, leaving 21 bases between them. The Seattle patients, enrolled during active infection, were followed longitudinally. Original processing notes: Reference gene primer amplification gave nucleated cell count estimates. Profiled with immunoSEQ multiplex PCR; TCRdb holds only in-frame clones, not every one. Clonal size and the V and J genes are those of that table, whereas D and trimming came from the DNA. The sample includes 150,000 to 180,000 clones, about 85% of them seen just once.

This receptor was identified in a man in his 60s with COVID-19, enrolled during active disease. The rearrangement joins TRBV28 to TRBJ1-5; perhaps TRBD1 as D (6 bases). Sample: peripheral blood. The CDR3 bases are TGTGCCAGCAGTCCACGAGGGGGAAGGTTCCTAAATCAGCCCCAGCATTTT. This encodes CASSPRGGRFLNQPQHF.